This T cell receptor (beta chain) emerged from a study of lymphopenia after photon versus proton radiotherapy (dated by TCRdb to about 2019). Some background on the complete study: In patients with gastrointestinal tumors who developed high-grade lymphopenia, the study compared the immunological effects of photon radiation therapy with those of proton radiation therapy. The study was designed to characterize how the impact on the immune system differs between the two radiation modalities. The cohort comprised roughly 20 patients with gastrointestinal tumors who received either photon or proton therapy and then developed lymphopenia.

Measured from the cysteine to the phenylalanine, the CDR3 is 14 residues long. CDR3 DNA only is kept here, 42 bases in frame from base 1. CDR1 LNHDA and CDR2 SQIVND are derived from the germline V gene (reference sequence). Between the V and J ends, shortened by 7 bases and 1 base respectively, the junction contains 10 bases. Broader findings and caveats from the paper: Across the cohort, an inverse correlation was found between a larger post-nadir drop in TCR diversity and overall survival time among patients who died. The survival association was examined only in patients who died, and the authors described better survival with proton therapy as a possibility, not as a demonstrated result. Relative stability during treatment was observed in proton-treated patients, whereas loss of naive T cells and TCR diversity and gain of effector/memory populations were observed in photon-treated patients. After the lymphocyte count nadir, repertoires from photon-treated patients showed oligoclonal expansion, particularly of CD8+ Temra cells, and this expansion drove the decline in diversity.

About this clone itself: This receptor's antigen is unknown. No clone much larger than this one lies a single base away; base qualities are absent.

The library was prepared using the immunoSEQ multiplex PCR assay. T cell repertoires were profiled by deep sequencing of rearranged TCR beta loci, alongside multiparametric flow cytometry. Imported from immuneACCESS, the table was reduced by TCRdb to in-frame sequences with V and J called. These copies leave out some clones; in studies compared against another copy, an unresolved V gene accounts for under half, and the cause of the remainder is not known. For this sample there are about 20,000 clones; around 90% appear just once. The top ten hold approximately 9.4% of the sample. The sequence derives from a woman aged 70 to 79 with pancreatic cancer. Some clones in this sample may be carry-over from other donors' samples. The chain uses TRBV19 and TRBJ2-2; no D segment can be confidently identified. This specimen was peripheral blood, taken from a patient treated with proton-based radiotherapy. The base sequence is TGTGCCAGTAAAGTCTCTAGGAACACCGGGGAGCTGTTTTTT. Protein translation: CASKVSRNTGELFF.